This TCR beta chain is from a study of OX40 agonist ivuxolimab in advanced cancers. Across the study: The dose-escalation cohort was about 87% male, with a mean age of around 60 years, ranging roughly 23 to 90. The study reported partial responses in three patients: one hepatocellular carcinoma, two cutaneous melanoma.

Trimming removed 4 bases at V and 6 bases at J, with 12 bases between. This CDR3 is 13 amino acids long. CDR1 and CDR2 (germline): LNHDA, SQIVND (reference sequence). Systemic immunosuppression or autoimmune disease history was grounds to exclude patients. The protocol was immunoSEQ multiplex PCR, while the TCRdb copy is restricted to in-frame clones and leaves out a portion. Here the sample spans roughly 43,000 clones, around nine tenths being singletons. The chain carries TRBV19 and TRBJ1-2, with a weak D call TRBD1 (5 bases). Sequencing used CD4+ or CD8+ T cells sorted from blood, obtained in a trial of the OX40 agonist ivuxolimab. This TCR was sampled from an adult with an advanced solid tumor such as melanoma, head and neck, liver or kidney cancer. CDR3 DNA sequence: TGTGCCAGTAGTACCCAGGGTCCAGATGGCTACACCTTC. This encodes CASSTQGPDGYTF.